These 5 T cell receptor beta chains originate from one sample sequenced in a study of cytomegalovirus exposure and HLA in healthy donors. In the PCR, 60 Vbeta and 13 Jbeta primers were used. Assay: immunoSEQ multiplex PCR; the TCRdb copy retains only in-frame clones and omits some. The table includes some 130,000 clones, roughly three quarters detected once. Sequences were obtained from PBMCs. These receptors were collected from a man aged 30 to 39 in good health and CMV-seronegative.

The chain combines TRBV6-1 with TRBJ1-1; D not certain. V dropped 7 bases and J dropped 5 bases, with 11 bases sitting between them. The germline V gene encodes CDR1 MNHNS and CDR2 SASEGT. The CDR3 is 12 residues long. The CDR3 region has the DNA TGTGCCAGCAAGAATGGGGAGACTGAAGCTTTCTTT. It yields the protein CASKNGETEAFF.

This chain links TRBV30 with TRBJ1-5, with TRBD1 matching over 7 bases. The germline CDR1 and CDR2 sequences are GTSNPN and SVGIG (reference sequence). V shed 0 bases, J shed 3 bases, and the junction held 8 bases outside the gene matches. This CDR3 spans 16 amino acids. The CDR3: CAWSVGDSTFNQPQHF. CDR3 coding DNA: TGTGCCTGGAGTGTAGGGGACAGTACATTCAATCAGCCCCAGCATTTT.

The rearrangement links TRBV6-4 to TRBJ2-5; 9 positions match TRBD1. Germline lookup yields CDR1 MRHNA and CDR2 SNTAGT. The ends lost 6 bases at V and 4 bases at J; junction bases unmatched: 9. CDR3 size: 15 residues. DNA of the CDR3: TGTGCCAGCAGCTCTAACAGGGGGCCGGGAGAGACCCAGTACTTC. This gives the protein CASSSNRGPGETQYF.

The table lists this clone with a count of one. The chain is built from TRBV9 and TRBJ2-1, with 13 bases that match TRBD2. V trimming: 4 bases; J trimming: 14 bases; junction bases outside the gene matches: 15. There are 16 residues in the CDR3. The germline V gene has CDR1 SGDLS and CDR2 YYNGEE. This CDR3 reads CASSKKGLAGVGSEFF. As DNA, the CDR3 is TGTGCCAGCAGCAAAAAAGGACTAGCGGGAGTCGGGTCGGAGTTCTTC.

J is TRBJ1-5 and V is TRBV28; no reliable D call. The CDR3 length is 14 residues. The germline V gene has CDR1 MDHEN and CDR2 SYDVKM. The ends were cut back, 7 bases at V and 3 bases at J, with 13 bases in the middle. CDR3 in DNA: TGTGCCAGCAACCATGAGGGAGACAATCAGCCCCAGCATTTT. It encodes CASNHEGDNQPQHF.